Included here is one T cell receptor (beta chain) sequence, with context. These data are taken from a study of T cells expressing NK-cell markers. TCRdb reprocessed the 5' RACE reads and stores each CDR3 protein as one record, lacking DNA. The sample holds hundreds of thousands of distinct CDR3 sequences. The germline CDR1 and CDR2 sequences are SNHLY and FYNNEI. The CDR3 length is 13 residues. Sequencing was performed on blood T cells: a sorted CD56 or NKG2C T cell subset, CD4+ or CD8+ T cells, or bulk PBMC T cells (not recorded which). The V and J genes are TRBV2 and TRBJ2-7; TCRdb returns TRBD2, unconfirmable since there is no DNA. The receptor was derived from a man between 18 and 69 years old in good health. The chain's CDR3 is CASIQRAQSEQYF.